The sample holds one count of the clone carrying this T cell receptor beta chain. This entry comes from a study of technical replicates of blood from a handful of donors. Germline CDR1 SGHRS, CDR2 YFSETQ. V dropped 4 bases and J dropped 0 bases, with 10 bases sitting between them. This CDR3 spans 14 amino acids. TCRdb's table, derived via immunoSEQ multiplex PCR, lists solely in-frame clones and lacks some. The sample comprises tens of thousands of clones, roughly 98% of which are singletons, and around 0.16% rests with the top ten. The TCR originated in a human donor in good health. This chain links TRBV5-1 with TRBJ1-1, with unresolved D. The sample was T cells isolated from PBMCs. As DNA, the CDR3 is TGCGCCAGCAGCCGGACGGGATTGAACACTGAAGCTTTCTTT. It specifies CASSRTGLNTEAFF.